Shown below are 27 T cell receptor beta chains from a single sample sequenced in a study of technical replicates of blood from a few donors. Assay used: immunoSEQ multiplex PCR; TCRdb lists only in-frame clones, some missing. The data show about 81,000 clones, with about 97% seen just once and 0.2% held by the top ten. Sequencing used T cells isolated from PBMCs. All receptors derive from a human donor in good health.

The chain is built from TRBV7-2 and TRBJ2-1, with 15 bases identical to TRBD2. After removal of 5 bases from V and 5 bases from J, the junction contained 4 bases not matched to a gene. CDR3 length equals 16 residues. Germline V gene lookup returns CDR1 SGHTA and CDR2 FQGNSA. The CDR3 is CASSRGLAGGDNEQFF. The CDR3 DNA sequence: TGTGCCAGCAGCCGGGGACTAGCGGGAGGAGACAATGAGCAGTTCTTC.

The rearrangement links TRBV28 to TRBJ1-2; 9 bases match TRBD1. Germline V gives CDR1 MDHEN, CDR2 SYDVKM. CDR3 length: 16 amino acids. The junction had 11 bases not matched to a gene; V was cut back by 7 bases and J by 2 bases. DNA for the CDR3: TGTGCCAGCACCACATTGGGGGGACAGGGAAACTATGGCTACACCTTC. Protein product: CASTTLGGQGNYGYTF.

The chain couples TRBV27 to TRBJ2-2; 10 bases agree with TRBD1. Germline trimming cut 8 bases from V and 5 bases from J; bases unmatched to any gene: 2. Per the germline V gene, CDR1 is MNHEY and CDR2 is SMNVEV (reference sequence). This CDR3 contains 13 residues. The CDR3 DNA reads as TGTGCCAGCCAGGGACAGGGGACCGGGGAGCTGTTTTTT. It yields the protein CASQGQGTGELFF.

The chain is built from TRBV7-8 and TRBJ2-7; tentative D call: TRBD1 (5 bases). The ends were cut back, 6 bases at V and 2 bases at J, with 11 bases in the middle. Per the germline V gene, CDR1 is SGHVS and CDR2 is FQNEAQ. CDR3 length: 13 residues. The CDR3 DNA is TGTGCCAGCAGGGTAGACAGAGCCTACGAGCAGTACTTC. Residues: CASRVDRAYEQYF.

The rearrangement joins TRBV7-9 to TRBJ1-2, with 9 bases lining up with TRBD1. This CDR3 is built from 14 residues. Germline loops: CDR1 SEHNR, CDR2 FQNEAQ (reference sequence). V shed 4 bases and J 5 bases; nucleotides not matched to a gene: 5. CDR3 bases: TGTGCCAGCAGCTCTCCGGACAGGGGTTATGGCTACACCTTC. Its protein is CASSSPDRGYGYTF.

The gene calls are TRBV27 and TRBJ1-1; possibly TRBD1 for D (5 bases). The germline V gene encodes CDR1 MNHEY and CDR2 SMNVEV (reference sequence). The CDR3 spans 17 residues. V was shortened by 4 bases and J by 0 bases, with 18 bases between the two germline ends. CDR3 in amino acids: CASSSIEHAGMNTEAFF. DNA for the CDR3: TGTGCCAGCAGTTCTATAGAGCACGCAGGGATGAACACTGAAGCTTTCTTT.

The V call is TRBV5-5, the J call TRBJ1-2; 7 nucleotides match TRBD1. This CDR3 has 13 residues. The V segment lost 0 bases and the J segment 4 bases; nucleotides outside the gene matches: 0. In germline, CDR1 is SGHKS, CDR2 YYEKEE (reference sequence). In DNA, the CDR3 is TGTGCCAGCAGCTTGGAGGGGGCCTATGGCTACACCTTC. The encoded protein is CASSLEGAYGYTF.

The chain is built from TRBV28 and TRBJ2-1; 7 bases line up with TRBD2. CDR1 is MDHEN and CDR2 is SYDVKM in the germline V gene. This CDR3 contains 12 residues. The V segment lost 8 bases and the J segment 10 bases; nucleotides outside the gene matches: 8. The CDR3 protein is CASRGRGGEQFF. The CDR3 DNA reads TGTGCCAGCCGAGGGAGGGGAGGCGAGCAGTTCTTC.

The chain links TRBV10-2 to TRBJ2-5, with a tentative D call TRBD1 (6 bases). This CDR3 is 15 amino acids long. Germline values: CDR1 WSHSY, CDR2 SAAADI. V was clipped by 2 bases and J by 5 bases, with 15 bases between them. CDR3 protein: CASSEKDRWTETQYF. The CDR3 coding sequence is TGCGCCAGCAGTGAGAAAGACAGGTGGACGGAGACCCAGTACTTC.

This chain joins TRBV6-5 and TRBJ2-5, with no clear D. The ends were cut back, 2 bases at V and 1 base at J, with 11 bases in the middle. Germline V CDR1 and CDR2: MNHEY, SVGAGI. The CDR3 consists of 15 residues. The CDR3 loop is CASSYHSTFQETQYF. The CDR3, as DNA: TGTGCCAGCAGTTACCACAGCACATTCCAAGAGACCCAGTACTTC.

The CDR3 coding sequence is TGTGCCAGCAGCTCTAGCGGGCCAGATACGCAGTATTTT. It yields the protein CASSSSGPDTQYF. The chain has TRBV11-3 and TRBJ2-3; TRBD2 matches 8 bases. CDR3 length: 13 residues. Germline CDR1 and CDR2: SGHNT and YENEEA. V was pared by 4 bases and J by 4 bases, with 1 base of the junction left unmatched.

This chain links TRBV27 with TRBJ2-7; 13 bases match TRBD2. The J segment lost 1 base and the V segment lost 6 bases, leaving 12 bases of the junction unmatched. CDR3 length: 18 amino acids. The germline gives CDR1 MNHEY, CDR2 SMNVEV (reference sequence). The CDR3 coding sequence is TGTGCCAGCAGAATTTCGGGACTAGCGGGGTTACCATCCTACGAGCAGTACTTC. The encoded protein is CASRISGLAGLPSYEQYF.

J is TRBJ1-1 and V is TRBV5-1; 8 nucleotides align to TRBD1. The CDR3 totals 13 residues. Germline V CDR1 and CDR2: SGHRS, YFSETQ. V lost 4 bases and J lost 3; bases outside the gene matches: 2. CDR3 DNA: TGCGCCAGCAGCGTGGGACAGGACACTGAAGCTTTCTTT. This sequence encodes CASSVGQDTEAFF.

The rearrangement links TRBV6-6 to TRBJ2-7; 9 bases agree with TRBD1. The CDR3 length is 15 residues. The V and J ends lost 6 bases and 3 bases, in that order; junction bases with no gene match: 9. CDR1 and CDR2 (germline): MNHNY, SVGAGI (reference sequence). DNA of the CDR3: TGTGCCAGCAGGGTGGGACAGGGTCAACTCTACGAGCAGTACTTC. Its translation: CASRVGQGQLYEQYF.

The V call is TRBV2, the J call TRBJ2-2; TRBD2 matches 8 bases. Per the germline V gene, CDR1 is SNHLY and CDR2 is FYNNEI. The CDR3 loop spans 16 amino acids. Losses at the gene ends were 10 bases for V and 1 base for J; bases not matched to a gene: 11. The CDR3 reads CAIAPAGTRNTGELFF. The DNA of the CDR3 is TGTGCCATTGCACCGGCCGGGACTAGGAACACCGGGGAGCTGTTTTTT.

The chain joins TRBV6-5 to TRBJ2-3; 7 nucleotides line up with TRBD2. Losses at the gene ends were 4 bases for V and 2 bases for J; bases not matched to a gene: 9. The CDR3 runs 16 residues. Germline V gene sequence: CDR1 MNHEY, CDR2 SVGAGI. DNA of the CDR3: TGTGCCAGCAGTTCCCTAGCGGCCATGAACACAGATACGCAGTATTTT. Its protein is CASSSLAAMNTDTQYF.

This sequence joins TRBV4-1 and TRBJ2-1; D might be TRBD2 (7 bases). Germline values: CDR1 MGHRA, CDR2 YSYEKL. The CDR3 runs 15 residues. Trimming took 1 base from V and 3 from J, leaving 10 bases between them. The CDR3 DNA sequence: TGCGCCAGCAGCCAAGTTAGGGGGGGCTACAATGAGCAGTTCTTC. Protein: CASSQVRGGYNEQFF.

The CDR3 nucleotides read TGTGCCAGCTCACCAGGGGCCCCTACCTCTGGGGCCAACGTCCTGACTTTC. It translates to CASSPGAPTSGANVLTF. The chain has TRBV18 and TRBJ2-6, with D possibly TRBD1 on 5 matching bases. From germline, CDR1 is KGHSH and CDR2 LQKENI. This CDR3 is 17 amino acids long. The V gene lost 2 bases and the J gene lost 0 bases, with 11 bases spanning the gap.

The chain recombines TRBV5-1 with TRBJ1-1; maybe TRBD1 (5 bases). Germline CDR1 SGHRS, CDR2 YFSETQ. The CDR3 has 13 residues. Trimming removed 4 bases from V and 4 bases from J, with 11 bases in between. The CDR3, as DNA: TGCGCCAGCAGCGGGGGGGGGATCACTGAAGCTTTCTTT. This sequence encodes CASSGGGITEAFF. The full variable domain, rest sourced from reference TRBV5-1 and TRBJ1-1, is KAGVTQTPRYLIKTRGQQVTLSCSPISGHRSVSWYQQTPGQGLQFLFEYFSETQRNKGNFPGRFSGRQFSNSRSEMNVSTLELGDSALYLCASSGGGITEAFFGQGTRLTVV.

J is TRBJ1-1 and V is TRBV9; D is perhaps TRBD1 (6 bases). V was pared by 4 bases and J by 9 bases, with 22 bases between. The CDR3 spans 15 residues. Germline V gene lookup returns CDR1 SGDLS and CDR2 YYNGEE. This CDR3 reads CASSRTGKPDRKAFF. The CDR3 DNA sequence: TGTGCCAGCAGCAGGACCGGTAAGCCGGACAGAAAAGCTTTCTTT.

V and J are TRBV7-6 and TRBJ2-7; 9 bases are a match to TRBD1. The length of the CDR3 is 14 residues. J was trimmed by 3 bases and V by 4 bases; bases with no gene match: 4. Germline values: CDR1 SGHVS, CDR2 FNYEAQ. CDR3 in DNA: TGTGCCAGCAGCTCCGGGACAGGGAACTACGAGCAGTACTTC. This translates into CASSSGTGNYEQYF.

The CDR3 spells CASSLEIPGDTYEQYF. The CDR3 DNA reads TGTGCCAGCAGCTTAGAGATACCGGGAGACACCTACGAGCAGTACTTC. The genes are TRBV7-2 and TRBJ2-7, with TRBD2 as a possible D gene (6 bases). V was pared by 1 base and J by 2 bases, with 15 bases between. The CDR3 spans 16 residues. CDR1 and CDR2 from the germline V gene are SGHTA and FQGNSA.

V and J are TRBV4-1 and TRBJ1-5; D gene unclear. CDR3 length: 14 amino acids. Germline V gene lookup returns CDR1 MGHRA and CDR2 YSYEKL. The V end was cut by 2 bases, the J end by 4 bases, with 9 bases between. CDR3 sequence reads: CASSQSPLNQPQHF. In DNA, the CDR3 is TGCGCCAGCAGCCAATCCCCACTTAATCAGCCCCAGCATTTT.

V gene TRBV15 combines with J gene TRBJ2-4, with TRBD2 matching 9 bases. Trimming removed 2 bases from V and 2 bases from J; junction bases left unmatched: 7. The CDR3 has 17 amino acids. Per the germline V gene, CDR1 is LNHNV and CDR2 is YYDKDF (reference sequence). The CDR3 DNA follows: TGTGCCACCAGCAGACCGGGACTAGCTTCGTCCAAAAACATTCAGTACTTC. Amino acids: CATSRPGLASSKNIQYF.

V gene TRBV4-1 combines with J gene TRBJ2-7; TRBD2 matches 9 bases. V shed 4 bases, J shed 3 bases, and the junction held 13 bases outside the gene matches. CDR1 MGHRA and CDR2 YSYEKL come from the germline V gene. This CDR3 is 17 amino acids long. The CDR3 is CASSPIPTRTSVYEQYF. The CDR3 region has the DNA TGCGCCAGCAGCCCAATTCCCACGCGGACTAGCGTCTACGAGCAGTACTTC.

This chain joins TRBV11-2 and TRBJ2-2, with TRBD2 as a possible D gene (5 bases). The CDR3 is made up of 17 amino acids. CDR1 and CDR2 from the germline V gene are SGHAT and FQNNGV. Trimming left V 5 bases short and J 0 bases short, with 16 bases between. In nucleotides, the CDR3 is TGTGCCAGCAGCCCCCGGGATTTAAAGTCGAACACCGGGGAGCTGTTTTTT. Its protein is CASSPRDLKSNTGELFF.

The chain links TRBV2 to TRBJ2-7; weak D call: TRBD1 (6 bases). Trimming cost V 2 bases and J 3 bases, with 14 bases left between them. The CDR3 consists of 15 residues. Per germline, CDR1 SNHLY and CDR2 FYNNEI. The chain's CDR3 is CASSEKGDINYEQYF. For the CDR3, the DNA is TGTGCCAGCAGTGAAAAAGGGGACATCAACTACGAGCAGTACTTC.